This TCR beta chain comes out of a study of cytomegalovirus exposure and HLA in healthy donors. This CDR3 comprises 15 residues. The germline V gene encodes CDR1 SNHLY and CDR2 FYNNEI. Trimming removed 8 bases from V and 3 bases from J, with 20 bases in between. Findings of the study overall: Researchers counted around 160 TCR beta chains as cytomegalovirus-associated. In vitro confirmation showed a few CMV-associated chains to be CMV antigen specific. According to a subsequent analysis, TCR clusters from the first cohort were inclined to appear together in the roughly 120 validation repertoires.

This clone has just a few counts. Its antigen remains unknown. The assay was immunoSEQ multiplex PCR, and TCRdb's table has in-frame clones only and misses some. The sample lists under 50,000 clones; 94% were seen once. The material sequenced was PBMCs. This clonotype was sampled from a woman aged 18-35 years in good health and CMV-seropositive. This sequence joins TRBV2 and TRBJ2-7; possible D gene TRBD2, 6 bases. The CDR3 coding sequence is TGTGCCAGCCAATTCGGGGCTAGCGTTAACTACGAGCAGTACTTC. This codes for CASQFGASVNYEQYF.